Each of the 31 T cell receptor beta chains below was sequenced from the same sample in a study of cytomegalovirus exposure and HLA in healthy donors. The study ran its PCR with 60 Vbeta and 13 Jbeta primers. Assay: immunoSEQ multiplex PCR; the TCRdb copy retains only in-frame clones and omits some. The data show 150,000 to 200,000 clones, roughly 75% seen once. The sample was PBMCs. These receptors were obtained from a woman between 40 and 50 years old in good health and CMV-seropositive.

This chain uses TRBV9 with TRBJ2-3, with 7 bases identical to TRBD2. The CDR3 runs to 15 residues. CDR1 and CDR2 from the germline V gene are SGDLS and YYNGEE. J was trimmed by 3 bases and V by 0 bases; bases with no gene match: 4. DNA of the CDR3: TGTGCCAGCAGCGTAGCTGCGGGGGAAACAGATACGCAGTATTTT. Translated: CASSVAAGETDTQYF.

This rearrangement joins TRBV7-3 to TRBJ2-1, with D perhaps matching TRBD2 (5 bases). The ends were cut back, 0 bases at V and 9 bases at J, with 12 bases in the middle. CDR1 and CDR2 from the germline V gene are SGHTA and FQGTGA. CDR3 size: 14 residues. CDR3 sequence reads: CASSLTPGVSEQFF. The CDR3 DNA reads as TGTGCCAGCAGCTTAACGCCCGGGGTCAGTGAGCAGTTCTTC.

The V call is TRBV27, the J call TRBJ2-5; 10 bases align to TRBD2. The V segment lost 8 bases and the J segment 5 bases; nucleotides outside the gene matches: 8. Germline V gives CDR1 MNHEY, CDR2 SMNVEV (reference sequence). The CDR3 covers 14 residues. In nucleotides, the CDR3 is TGTGCCAGCTATAAGACTAGCGGGTCTGAGACCCAGTACTTC. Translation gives CASYKTSGSETQYF.

The CDR3 here is CASSFSGDPGNTIYF. CDR3 nucleotide sequence: TGTGCCAGCAGCTTTTCGGGGGACCCTGGAAACACCATATATTTT. The genes are TRBV7-9 and TRBJ1-3; a weak D match, TRBD1 (5 bases). Per the germline V gene, CDR1 is SEHNR and CDR2 is FQNEAQ (reference sequence). The V and J ends lost 3 bases and 2 bases respectively, with 11 bases between them. The CDR3 is made up of 15 amino acids. The full variable domain, in which reference TRBV7-9 and TRBJ1-3 provide the parts outside the CDR3, is DTGVSQNPRHKITKRGQNVTFRCDPISEHNRLYWYRQTLGQGPEFLTYFQNEAQLEKSRLLSDRFSAERPKGSFSTLEIQRTEQGDSAMYLCASSFSGDPGNTIYFGEGSWLTVV.

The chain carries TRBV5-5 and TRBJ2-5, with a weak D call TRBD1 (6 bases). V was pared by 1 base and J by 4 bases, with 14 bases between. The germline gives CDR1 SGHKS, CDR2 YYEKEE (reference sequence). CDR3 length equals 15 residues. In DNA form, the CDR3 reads TGTGCCAGCAGCTTGTCTGGGGGCTTTGGAGAGACCCAGTACTTC. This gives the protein CASSLSGGFGETQYF.

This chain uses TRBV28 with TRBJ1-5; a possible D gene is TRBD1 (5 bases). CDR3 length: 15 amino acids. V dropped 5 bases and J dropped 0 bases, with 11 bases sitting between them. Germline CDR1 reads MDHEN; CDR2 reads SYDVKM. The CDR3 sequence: CASSTDGGSNQPQHF. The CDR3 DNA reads TGTGCCAGCAGTACAGACGGGGGTAGCAATCAGCCCCAGCATTTT.

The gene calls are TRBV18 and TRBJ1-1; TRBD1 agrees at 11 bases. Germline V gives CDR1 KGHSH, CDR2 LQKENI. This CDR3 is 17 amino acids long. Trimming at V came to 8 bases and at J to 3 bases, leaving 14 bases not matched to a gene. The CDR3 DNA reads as TGTGCCAGCCAATCCCGGGACAGGGGGTTTAGAGACACTGAAGCTTTCTTT. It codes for CASQSRDRGFRDTEAFF.

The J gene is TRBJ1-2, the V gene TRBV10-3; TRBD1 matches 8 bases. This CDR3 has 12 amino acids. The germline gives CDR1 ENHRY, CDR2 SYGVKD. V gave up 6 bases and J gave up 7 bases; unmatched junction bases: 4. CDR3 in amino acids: CAISPGQAGYTF. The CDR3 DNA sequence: TGTGCCATCAGCCCGGGACAGGCTGGCTACACCTTC.

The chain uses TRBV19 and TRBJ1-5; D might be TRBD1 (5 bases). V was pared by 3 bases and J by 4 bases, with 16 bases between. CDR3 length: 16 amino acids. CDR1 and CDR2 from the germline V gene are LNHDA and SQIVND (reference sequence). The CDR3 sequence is CASSMDRGGWNQPQHF. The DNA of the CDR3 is TGTGCCAGTAGTATGGACCGGGGGGGATGGAATCAGCCCCAGCATTTT.

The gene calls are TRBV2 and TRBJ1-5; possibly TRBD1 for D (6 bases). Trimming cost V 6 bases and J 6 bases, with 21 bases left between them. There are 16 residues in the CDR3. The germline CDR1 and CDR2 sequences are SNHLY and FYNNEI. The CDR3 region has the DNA TGTGCCAGCAGAGGGGGGGGGAGGGAGTCTCGTCAGCCCCAGCATTTT. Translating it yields CASRGGGRESRQPQHF.

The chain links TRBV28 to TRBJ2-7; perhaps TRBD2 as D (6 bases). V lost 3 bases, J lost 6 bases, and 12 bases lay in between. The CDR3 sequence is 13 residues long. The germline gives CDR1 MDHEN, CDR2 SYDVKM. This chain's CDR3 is CASSLGRESEQYF. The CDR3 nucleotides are TGTGCCAGCAGTTTGGGGCGGGAAAGCGAGCAGTACTTC.

The CDR3 loop reads CASSTGAGGRVDTQYF. CDR3 coding DNA: TGTGCCAGTAGTACAGGAGCGGGAGGGCGGGTGGATACGCAGTATTTT. The rearrangement joins TRBV19 to TRBJ2-3, with 10 bases aligning to TRBD2. Germline assignment: CDR1 LNHDA and CDR2 SQIVND (reference sequence). Trimming removed 4 bases from V and 6 bases from J; junction bases left unmatched: 10. CDR3 length: 16 residues.

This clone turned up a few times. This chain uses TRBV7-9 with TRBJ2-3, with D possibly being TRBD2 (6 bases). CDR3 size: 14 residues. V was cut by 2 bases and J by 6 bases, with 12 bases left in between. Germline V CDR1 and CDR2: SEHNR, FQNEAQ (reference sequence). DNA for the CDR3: TGTGCCAGCAGCTTAACGGGAGCAAGGGATACGCAGTATTTT. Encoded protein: CASSLTGARDTQYF. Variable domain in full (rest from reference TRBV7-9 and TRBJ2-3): DTGVSQNPRHKITKRGQNVTFRCDPISEHNRLYWYRQTLGQGPEFLTYFQNEAQLEKSRLLSDRFSAERPKGSFSTLEIQRTEQGDSAMYLCASSLTGARDTQYFGPGTRLTVL.

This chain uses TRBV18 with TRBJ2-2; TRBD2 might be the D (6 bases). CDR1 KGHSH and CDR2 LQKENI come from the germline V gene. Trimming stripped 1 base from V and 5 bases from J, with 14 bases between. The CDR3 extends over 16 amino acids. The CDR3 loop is CASSPQGAGRTGELFF. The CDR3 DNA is TGTGCCAGCTCACCACAGGGCGCGGGACGGACCGGGGAGCTGTTTTTT. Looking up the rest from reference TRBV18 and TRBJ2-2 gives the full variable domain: NAGVMQNPRHLVRRRGQEARLRCSPMKGHSHVYWYRQLPEEGLKFMVYLQKENIIDESGMPKERFSAEFPKEGPSILRIQQVVRGDSAAYFCASSPQGAGRTGELFFGEGSRLTVL.

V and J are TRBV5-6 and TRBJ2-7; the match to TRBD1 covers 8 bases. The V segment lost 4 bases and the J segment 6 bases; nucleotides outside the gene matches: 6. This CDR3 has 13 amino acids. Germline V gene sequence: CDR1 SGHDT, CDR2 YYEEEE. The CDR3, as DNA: TGTGCCAGCAGCGCCACAGGGGGGAGCGAGCAGTACTTC. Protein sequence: CASSATGGSEQYF.

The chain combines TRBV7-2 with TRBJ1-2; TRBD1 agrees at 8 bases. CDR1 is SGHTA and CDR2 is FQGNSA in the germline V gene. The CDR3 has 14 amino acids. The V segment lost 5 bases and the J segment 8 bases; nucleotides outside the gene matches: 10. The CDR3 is CASSEIQGGSGYTF. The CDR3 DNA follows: TGTGCCAGCAGCGAGATACAGGGGGGCTCGGGCTACACCTTC. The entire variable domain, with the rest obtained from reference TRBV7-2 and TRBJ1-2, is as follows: GAGVSQSPSNKVTEKGKDVELRCDPISGHTALYWYRQSLGQGLEFLIYFQGNSAPDKSGLPSDRFSAERTGGSVSTLTIQRTQQEDSAVYLCASSEIQGGSGYTFGSGTRLTVV.

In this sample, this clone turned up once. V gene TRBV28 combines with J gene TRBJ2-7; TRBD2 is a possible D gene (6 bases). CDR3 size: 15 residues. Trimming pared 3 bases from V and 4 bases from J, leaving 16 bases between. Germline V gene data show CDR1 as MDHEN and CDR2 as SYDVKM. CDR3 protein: CASSLWDSPGYEQYF. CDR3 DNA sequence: TGTGCCAGCAGTTTGTGGGACTCCCCTGGGTACGAGCAGTACTTC.

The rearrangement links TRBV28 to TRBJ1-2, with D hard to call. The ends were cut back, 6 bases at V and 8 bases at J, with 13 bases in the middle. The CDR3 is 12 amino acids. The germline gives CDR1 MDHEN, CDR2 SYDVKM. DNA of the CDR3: TGTGCCAGCAGCCTCTCCACTCTAGGCTACACCTTC. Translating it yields CASSLSTLGYTF.

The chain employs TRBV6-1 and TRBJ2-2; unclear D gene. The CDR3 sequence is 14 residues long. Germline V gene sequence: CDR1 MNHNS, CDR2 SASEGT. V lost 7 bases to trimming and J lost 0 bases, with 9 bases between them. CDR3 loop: CASIRQTNTGELFF. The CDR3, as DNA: TGTGCCAGCATTAGACAAACGAACACCGGGGAGCTGTTTTTT.

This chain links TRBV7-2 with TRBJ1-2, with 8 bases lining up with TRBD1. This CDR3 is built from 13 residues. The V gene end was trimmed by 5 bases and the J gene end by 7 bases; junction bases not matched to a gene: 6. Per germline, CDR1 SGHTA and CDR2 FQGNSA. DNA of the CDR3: TGTGCCAGCAGCGTCGGACAGGGAGTTGGCTACACCTTC. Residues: CASSVGQGVGYTF. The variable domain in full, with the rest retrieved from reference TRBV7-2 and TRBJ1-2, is GAGVSQSPSNKVTEKGKDVELRCDPISGHTALYWYRQSLGQGLEFLIYFQGNSAPDKSGLPSDRFSAERTGGSVSTLTIQRTQQEDSAVYLCASSVGQGVGYTFGSGTRLTVV.

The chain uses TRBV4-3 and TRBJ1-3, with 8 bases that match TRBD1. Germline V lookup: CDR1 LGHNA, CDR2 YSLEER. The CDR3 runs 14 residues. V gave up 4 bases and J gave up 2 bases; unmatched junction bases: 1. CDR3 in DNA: TGCGCCAGCAGCCCACAGGGGGCTGGAAACACCATATATTTT. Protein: CASSPQGAGNTIYF.

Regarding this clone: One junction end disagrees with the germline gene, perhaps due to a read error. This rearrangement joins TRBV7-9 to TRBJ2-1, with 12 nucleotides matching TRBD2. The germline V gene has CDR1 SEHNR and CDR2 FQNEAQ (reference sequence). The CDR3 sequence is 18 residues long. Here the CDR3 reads CSSSLAGTSGRGLNEQFF. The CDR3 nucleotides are TGTTCCAGCAGCTTAGCCGGGACTAGCGGGCGTGGACTCAATGAGCAGTTCTTC. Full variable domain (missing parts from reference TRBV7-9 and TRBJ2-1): DTGVSQNPRHKITKRGQNVTFRCDPISEHNRLYWYRQTLGQGPEFLTYFQNEAQLEKSRLLSDRFSAERPKGSFSTLEIQRTEQGDSAMYLCSSSLAGTSGRGLNEQFFGPGTRLTVL.

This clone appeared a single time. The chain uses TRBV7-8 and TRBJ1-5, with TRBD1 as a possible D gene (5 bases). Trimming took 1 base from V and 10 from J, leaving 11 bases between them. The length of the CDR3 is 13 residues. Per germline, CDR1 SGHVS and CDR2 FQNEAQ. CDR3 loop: CASSLDLQVPQHF. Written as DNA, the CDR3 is TGTGCCAGCAGCTTAGATCTACAGGTTCCCCAGCATTTT.

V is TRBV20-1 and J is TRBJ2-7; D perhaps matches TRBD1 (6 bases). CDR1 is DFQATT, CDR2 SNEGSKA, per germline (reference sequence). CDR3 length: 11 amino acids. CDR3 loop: CSPRGTYEQYF. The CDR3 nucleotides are TGCAGCCCTAGGGGGACCTACGAGCAGTACTTC.

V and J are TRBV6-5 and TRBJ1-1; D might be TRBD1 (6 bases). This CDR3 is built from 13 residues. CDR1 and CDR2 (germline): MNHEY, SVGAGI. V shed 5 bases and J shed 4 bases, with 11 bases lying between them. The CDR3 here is CASSGNRATEAFF. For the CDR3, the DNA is TGTGCCAGCAGTGGGAACAGGGCCACTGAAGCTTTCTTT.

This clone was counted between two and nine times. CDR3 in amino acids: CASSRGGIAGTYEQYF. The CDR3 DNA sequence: TGCGCCAGCAGCCGAGGGGGAATAGCGGGAACCTACGAGCAGTACTTC. The V gene is TRBV4-1, the J gene TRBJ2-7, with 8 bases that match TRBD2. Looked up from germline, CDR1 is MGHRA and CDR2 is YSYEKL. Unmatched junction bases numbered 10, after V lost 4 bases and J lost 2 bases. The CDR3 length is 16 residues.

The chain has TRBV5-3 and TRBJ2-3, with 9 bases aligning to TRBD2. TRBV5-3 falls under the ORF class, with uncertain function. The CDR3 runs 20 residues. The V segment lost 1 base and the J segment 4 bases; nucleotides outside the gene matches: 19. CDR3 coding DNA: TGTGCCAGAAGCTTGTTCTCTAAGGCCGTTTGGCGGGAGGGAGCAGATACGCAGTATTTT. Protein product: CARSLFSKAVWREGADTQYF.

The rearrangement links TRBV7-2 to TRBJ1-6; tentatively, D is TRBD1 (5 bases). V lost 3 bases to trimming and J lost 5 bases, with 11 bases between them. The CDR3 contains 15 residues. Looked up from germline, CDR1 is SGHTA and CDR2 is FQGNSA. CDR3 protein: CASSLRQLHNSPLHF. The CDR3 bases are TGTGCCAGCAGCTTGAGACAGCTACATAATTCACCCCTCCACTTT.

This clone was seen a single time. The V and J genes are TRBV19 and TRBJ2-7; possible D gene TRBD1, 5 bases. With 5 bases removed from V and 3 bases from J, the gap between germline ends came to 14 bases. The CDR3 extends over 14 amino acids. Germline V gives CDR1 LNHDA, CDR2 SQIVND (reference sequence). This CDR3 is CASSYSRVNYEQYF. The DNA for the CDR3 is TGTGCCAGTAGTTACTCCAGGGTGAACTACGAGCAGTACTTC.

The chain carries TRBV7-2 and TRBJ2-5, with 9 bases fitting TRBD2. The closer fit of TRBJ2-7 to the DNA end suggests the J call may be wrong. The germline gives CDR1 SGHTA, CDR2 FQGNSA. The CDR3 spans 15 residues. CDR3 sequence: CASSEGLADGYEQYF. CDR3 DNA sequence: TGTGCCAGCAGCGAGGGACTAGCCGACGGCTACGAGCAGTACTTC.

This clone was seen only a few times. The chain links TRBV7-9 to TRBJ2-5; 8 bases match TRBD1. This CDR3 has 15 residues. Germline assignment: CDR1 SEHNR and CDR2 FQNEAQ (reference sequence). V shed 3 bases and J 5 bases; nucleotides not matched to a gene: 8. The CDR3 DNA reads TGTGCCAGCAGCTTTCTTGCCAGGGGGCAGGAGACCCAGTACTTC. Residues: CASSFLARGQETQYF.